This is a list of T cell receptor beta chains from one sample in a study of OX40 agonist ivuxolimab in advanced cancers. Profiled with immunoSEQ multiplex PCR; TCRdb holds only in-frame clones, not every one. The sample has about 38,000 clones, roughly 85% seen once. The sample was CD4+ or CD8+ T cells sorted from blood, taken in a trial of the OX40 agonist ivuxolimab. The receptors were gathered from an adult with an advanced solid tumor such as melanoma, head and neck, liver or kidney cancer. CDR3s include the opening cysteine and the closing phenylalanine or tryptophan. Fields, in order: D gene, clone size, J gene, CDR3 length, V gene, CDR3 DNA, CDR3 protein. D genes are given only for firm matches. A row's size may be missing; if present it is once, few, many or a size class.

d_gene: NA
abundance: NA
j_gene: TRBJ2-3
len: 17
v_gene: TRBV2
CDR3nt: TGTGCCAGCAGTGAATTGGGGTGGGACACGGGGTCGTATACGCAGTATTTT
CDR3aa: CASSELGWDTGSYTQYF

d_gene: TRBD1
abundance: NA
j_gene: TRBJ2-1
len: 17
v_gene: TRBV29-1
CDR3nt: TGCAGCGTTGAACTTACCCGGGACAGGGTCACCTACAATGAGCAGTTCTTC
CDR3aa: CSVELTRDRVTYNEQFF

d_gene: NA
abundance: NA
j_gene: TRBJ2-5
len: 16
v_gene: TRBV15
CDR3nt: TGTGCCACCAGCAGAGATGGGACTCTTAGGCGAGAGACCCAGTACTTC
CDR3aa: CATSRDGTLRRETQYF

d_gene: TRBD1
abundance: few
j_gene: TRBJ1-2
len: 15
v_gene: TRBV4-1
CDR3nt: TGCGCCAGCAGCCAAATAATCAGGGGGCAGGGGGGCTACACCTTC
CDR3aa: CASSQIIRGQGGYTF

d_gene: NA
abundance: NA
j_gene: TRBJ1-5
len: 15
v_gene: TRBV19
CDR3nt: TGTGCCAGTACCGAGGTGGGTTTGCTCGCTCAGCCCCAGCATTTT
CDR3aa: CASTEVGLLAQPQHF

d_gene: NA
abundance: NA
j_gene: TRBJ1-4
len: 14
v_gene: TRBV11-2
CDR3nt: TGTGCCAGCAGGCAAGCGGGGGCTAATGAAAAACTGTTTTTT
CDR3aa: CASRQAGANEKLFF

d_gene: NA
abundance: NA
j_gene: TRBJ1-1
len: 14
v_gene: TRBV10-1
CDR3nt: TGCGCCAGCAGTAAAGGGAATACCGAGGCTGAAGCTTTCTTT
CDR3aa: CASSKGNTEAEAFF

d_gene: NA
abundance: NA
j_gene: TRBJ1-4
len: 15
v_gene: TRBV7-9
CDR3nt: TGTGCCAGCAGCTTAGATGGGGCCTTCCTTGAAAAACTGTTTTTT
CDR3aa: CASSLDGAFLEKLFF

d_gene: NA
abundance: few
j_gene: TRBJ2-5
len: 12
v_gene: TRBV18
CDR3nt: TGTGCCAGCTCACCAAACCAAGAGACCCAGTACTTC
CDR3aa: CASSPNQETQYF

d_gene: NA
abundance: NA
j_gene: TRBJ1-5
len: 15
v_gene: TRBV2
CDR3nt: TGTGCCAGCAGTAACCGAGGGGGGTCCAATCAGCCCCAGCATTTT
CDR3aa: CASSNRGGSNQPQHF

d_gene: NA
abundance: NA
j_gene: TRBJ2-2
len: 15
v_gene: TRBV28
CDR3nt: TGTGCCAGCAAGGCAGGGCGTTTAAACACCGGGGAGCTGTTTTTT
CDR3aa: CASKAGRLNTGELFF

d_gene: TRBD1
abundance: once
j_gene: TRBJ1-1
len: 18
v_gene: TRBV18
CDR3nt: TGTGCCAGCTCACCGAACGAATTGTCAGGGGGGTCTAATGCTGAAGCTTTCTTT
CDR3aa: CASSPNELSGGSNAEAFF

d_gene: TRBD2
abundance: NA
j_gene: TRBJ2-7
len: 15
v_gene: TRBV7-2
CDR3nt: TGTGCCAGCAGCTTACTAGCGGGAGGGAGGAGGGAGCAGTACTTC
CDR3aa: CASSLLAGGRREQYF

d_gene: NA
abundance: NA
j_gene: TRBJ2-7
len: 13
v_gene: TRBV6-5
CDR3nt: TGTGCCAGCAGGGGCGGGTTCTCGTGGGAGCAGTACTTC
CDR3aa: CASRGGFSWEQYF

d_gene: TRBD2
abundance: NA
j_gene: TRBJ2-3
len: 15
v_gene: TRBV6-6
CDR3nt: TGTGCCACCAAACTAGCGGGGATTAGCACAGATACGCAGTATTTT
CDR3aa: CATKLAGISTDTQYF

d_gene: NA
abundance: once
j_gene: TRBJ2-7
len: 14
v_gene: TRBV19
CDR3nt: TGTGCCAGTAACCCCCAGGGCAACTCCTACGAGCAGTACTTC
CDR3aa: CASNPQGNSYEQYF

d_gene: NA
abundance: NA
j_gene: TRBJ2-1
len: 15
v_gene: TRBV6-5
CDR3nt: TGTGCCAGCAGCCAAGCGGAGGGCTCCTACAATGAGCAGTTCTTC
CDR3aa: CASSQAEGSYNEQFF

d_gene: TRBD1
abundance: NA
j_gene: TRBJ2-1
len: 13
v_gene: TRBV6-1
CDR3nt: TGTGCCAGCAGTGCCACAGGGGGCTATGAGCAGTTCTTC
CDR3aa: CASSATGGYEQFF

d_gene: NA
abundance: NA
j_gene: TRBJ2-5
len: 15
v_gene: TRBV6-5
CDR3nt: TGTGCCAGCAGTCAAGGGGGAGGGATGGGCGAGACCCAGTACTTC
CDR3aa: CASSQGGGMGETQYF

d_gene: NA
abundance: once
j_gene: TRBJ1-2
len: 13
v_gene: TRBV7-2
CDR3nt: TGTGCCAGCAGCTTTCGCGGGATAGGTGGCTACACCTTC
CDR3aa: CASSFRGIGGYTF

d_gene: NA
abundance: NA
j_gene: TRBJ1-2
len: 11
v_gene: TRBV20-1
CDR3nt: TGCAGTGCTGAGCACAGGGTCGGCTACACCTTC
CDR3aa: CSAEHRVGYTF

d_gene: NA
abundance: NA
j_gene: TRBJ2-7
len: 16
v_gene: TRBV7-6
CDR3nt: TGTGCCAGCAGCTCCAACCCGGGCCCTCGCTTCTACGAGCAGTACTTC
CDR3aa: CASSSNPGPRFYEQYF

d_gene: NA
abundance: NA
j_gene: TRBJ1-5
len: 13
v_gene: TRBV6-4
CDR3nt: TGTGCCAGCAGTCAACAGGTTGGACAGCCCCAGCATTTT
CDR3aa: CASSQQVGQPQHF

d_gene: NA
abundance: NA
j_gene: TRBJ2-1
len: 15
v_gene: TRBV10-3
CDR3nt: TGTGCCATCAGTGATAGGGGCAGGGGTTTCGATGAGCAGTTCTTC
CDR3aa: CAISDRGRGFDEQFF

d_gene: NA
abundance: once
j_gene: TRBJ1-1
len: 12
v_gene: TRBV19
CDR3nt: TGTGCCAGTACCCAAACTAGAGGTGAAGCTTTCTTT
CDR3aa: CASTQTRGEAFF

d_gene: NA
abundance: NA
j_gene: TRBJ1-2
len: 13
v_gene: TRBV7-2
CDR3nt: TGTGCCAGCAGCTTAGGTCGCTTTGATGGCTACACCTTC
CDR3aa: CASSLGRFDGYTF

d_gene: NA
abundance: NA
j_gene: TRBJ2-5
len: 14
v_gene: TRBV7-6
CDR3nt: TGTGCCAGCAGCACTTCGGCCCTGCAGGAGACCCAGTACTTC
CDR3aa: CASSTSALQETQYF

d_gene: NA
abundance: few
j_gene: TRBJ1-3
len: 14
v_gene: TRBV4-1
CDR3nt: TGCGCCAGCAGCCAACCTAGGGTTGGAAACACCATATATTTT
CDR3aa: CASSQPRVGNTIYF

d_gene: TRBD2
abundance: NA
j_gene: TRBJ2-3
len: 16
v_gene: TRBV9
CDR3nt: TGTGCCAGCAGCGTAGCTGGCGGGGAGGGTGGAGATACGCAGTATTTT
CDR3aa: CASSVAGGEGGDTQYF

d_gene: TRBD1
abundance: NA
j_gene: TRBJ1-2
len: 13
v_gene: TRBV19
CDR3nt: TGTGCCAGTAGGGGGGACAGGGGGCGCGGCTACACCTTC
CDR3aa: CASRGDRGRGYTF

d_gene: TRBD2
abundance: NA
j_gene: TRBJ2-1
len: 16
v_gene: TRBV28
CDR3nt: TGTGCCAGCAGACCATCTAGCGGGGGGGCCCGCAATGAGCAGTTCTTC
CDR3aa: CASRPSSGGARNEQFF

d_gene: NA
abundance: NA
j_gene: TRBJ1-2
len: 15
v_gene: TRBV28
CDR3nt: TGTGCCAGCAGTTCCCCCGGGACTGATAACTATGGCTACACCTTC
CDR3aa: CASSSPGTDNYGYTF

d_gene: NA
abundance: NA
j_gene: TRBJ2-1
len: 14
v_gene: TRBV27
CDR3nt: TGTGCCAGCAGTTCAAGTGGCTTCAGCAATGAGCAGTTCTTC
CDR3aa: CASSSSGFSNEQFF

d_gene: NA
abundance: NA
j_gene: TRBJ2-7
len: 13
v_gene: TRBV21-1
CDR3nt: TGTGCCACCCCGGGACAGTGCTCCTACGAGCAGTACTTC
CDR3aa: CATPGQCSYEQYF

d_gene: NA
abundance: few
j_gene: TRBJ1-4
len: 14
v_gene: TRBV30
CDR3nt: TGTGCCTGGGCCCCCCCCGGGTTTAATGAAAAACTGTTTTTT
CDR3aa: CAWAPPGFNEKLFF

d_gene: NA
abundance: NA
j_gene: TRBJ2-3
len: 13
v_gene: TRBV28
CDR3nt: TGTGCCAGCAGTTTTTCGACCCCAGGGACGCAGTATTTT
CDR3aa: CASSFSTPGTQYF

d_gene: NA
abundance: few
j_gene: TRBJ1-3
len: 11
v_gene: TRBV6-1
CDR3nt: TGTGCCAGCAGGGGTGGAAACACCATATATTTT
CDR3aa: CASRGGNTIYF

d_gene: NA
abundance: few
j_gene: TRBJ2-5
len: 16
v_gene: TRBV7-8
CDR3nt: TGTGCCAGCAGCCATAACAGGATTGGCGGGACCAGGACCCAGTACTTC
CDR3aa: CASSHNRIGGTRTQYF

d_gene: NA
abundance: NA
j_gene: TRBJ2-2
len: 16
v_gene: TRBV28
CDR3nt: TGTGCCAGCACCGATAAGGGGGTTGGGTACACCGGGGAGCTGTTTTTT
CDR3aa: CASTDKGVGYTGELFF

d_gene: NA
abundance: NA
j_gene: TRBJ2-2
len: 15
v_gene: TRBV25-1
CDR3nt: TGTGCCAGCAGTGAACTGGGGGCCGACACCGGGGAGCTGTTTTTT
CDR3aa: CASSELGADTGELFF

d_gene: NA
abundance: few
j_gene: TRBJ1-2
len: 11
v_gene: TRBV11-2
CDR3nt: TGTGCCAGCAGCTTCAACTATGGCTACACCTTC
CDR3aa: CASSFNYGYTF

d_gene: TRBD1
abundance: NA
j_gene: TRBJ1-5
len: 16
v_gene: TRBV10-3
CDR3nt: TGTGCCATCAGTGGACAGGGGGCGGCGAGCAATCAGCCCCAGCATTTT
CDR3aa: CAISGQGAASNQPQHF

d_gene: TRBD1
abundance: NA
j_gene: TRBJ1-6
len: 15
v_gene: TRBV28
CDR3nt: TGTGCCAGCAGTCCCCTGGACAGGGTAGATTCACCCCTCCACTTT
CDR3aa: CASSPLDRVDSPLHF

d_gene: NA
abundance: NA
j_gene: TRBJ2-5
len: 15
v_gene: TRBV15
CDR3nt: TGTGCCACCAGCAGATCAGGGGGGGGCGGGGAGACCCAGTACTTC
CDR3aa: CATSRSGGGGETQYF

d_gene: NA
abundance: once
j_gene: TRBJ2-3
len: 14
v_gene: TRBV9
CDR3nt: TGTGCCAGCAGCGATGGGACTCCCCCAGATACGCAGTATTTT
CDR3aa: CASSDGTPPDTQYF

d_gene: TRBD1
abundance: NA
j_gene: TRBJ2-3
len: 17
v_gene: TRBV5-1
CDR3nt: TGCGCCAGCAGCTTGTCTGGACAGGGCCTTAGCACAGATACGCAGTATTTT
CDR3aa: CASSLSGQGLSTDTQYF

d_gene: TRBD1
abundance: NA
j_gene: TRBJ1-2
len: 16
v_gene: TRBV6-4
CDR3nt: TGTGCCAGCAAGGAACCTACCGGGACAGGGGCCGACGGCTACACCTTC
CDR3aa: CASKEPTGTGADGYTF

d_gene: TRBD2
abundance: once
j_gene: TRBJ2-6
len: 18
v_gene: TRBV2
CDR3nt: TGTGCCAGCATGGCGGGAGGGTTCCTTCGCTCTGGGGCCAACGTCCTGACTTTC
CDR3aa: CASMAGGFLRSGANVLTF

d_gene: TRBD1
abundance: NA
j_gene: TRBJ2-3
len: 15
v_gene: TRBV7-2
CDR3nt: TGTGCCAGCAGCGTGGGGACAGGGCCTTGGGATACGCAGTATTTT
CDR3aa: CASSVGTGPWDTQYF

d_gene: NA
abundance: NA
j_gene: TRBJ2-3
len: 14
v_gene: TRBV11-2
CDR3nt: TGTGCCAGCAGCATTAGTAGCCAAACAGATACGCAGTATTTT
CDR3aa: CASSISSQTDTQYF

d_gene: TRBD1
abundance: NA
j_gene: TRBJ2-5
len: 15
v_gene: TRBV5-1
CDR3nt: TGCGCCAGCAGCTCGACAGGGGGCAGACGAGAGACCCAGTACTTC
CDR3aa: CASSSTGGRRETQYF

d_gene: NA
abundance: NA
j_gene: TRBJ2-3
len: 17
v_gene: TRBV18
CDR3nt: TGTGCCAGCTCACCCGAACTTCTCGGGAGCGGCACAGATACGCAGTATTTT
CDR3aa: CASSPELLGSGTDTQYF

d_gene: TRBD1
abundance: NA
j_gene: TRBJ2-7
len: 15
v_gene: TRBV7-2
CDR3nt: TGTGCCAGCAGCCGGACCGGGACAGAGTCCTACGAGCAGTACTTC
CDR3aa: CASSRTGTESYEQYF

d_gene: NA
abundance: NA
j_gene: TRBJ2-1
len: 11
v_gene: TRBV29-1
CDR3nt: TGCAGCGTTGGGGACTACAATGAGCAGTTCTTC
CDR3aa: CSVGDYNEQFF